The present TCR beta chain was sequenced within a study of T cell repertoires in cytomegalovirus infection. Study at large: Public signatures in TCR beta pointed to CMV infection and matching HLA type. Study-level results: There were HLA-C-restricted CMV-specific TCR beta clonotypes dominating the ex vivo response.

The CDR3 sequence is 13 residues long. The germline V gene has CDR1 SGHTA and CDR2 FQGNSA. Deletions cut 3 bases from V and 3 bases from J, with 7 bases between. This clonotype was recorded at least ten times. Its antigen is unknown. TCRdb re-derived calls from the reads in MiXCR, one entry per CDR3 protein. This table has just under 550,000 distinct CDR3 sequences, roughly 29% appearing once. This sequence joins TRBV7-2 and TRBJ2-3; no reliable D call. The sample was PBMCs. The receptor's source is a human donor in good health (CMV status not recorded). Some clones in this sample may be carry-over from other donors' samples. The CDR3 nucleotides read TGTGCCAGCAGCTTCTTCGGGACAGATACGCAGTATTTT. Translating gives CASSFFGTDTQYF.